This T cell receptor beta chain is from a study of CXCR3-negative and CXCR3-positive naive CD8 T cells. Overall study results and limits: In CXCR3-positive naive cells, the TRB CDR3s were more hydrophobic than in CXCR3-negative naive cells. TRBV-TRBJ usage was similar across naive CXCR3 subsets but distinct in memory cells.

The study sorted every CD8+ T cell subset in triplicate at approximately 300,000 cells each. Naive CD8+ T cells had a CD45RO-CCR7+CD27+CD95- phenotype. UMI labels and 5' RACE were used to prepare the TRB cDNA libraries. TCRdb reprocessed the 5' RACE reads; each CDR3 protein has one entry and no DNA is given. The sample includes 150,000 to 160,000 distinct CDR3 sequences. Germline lookup yields CDR1 MNHEY and CDR2 SVGAGI. The CDR3 runs to 15 residues. For this clonotype: Its antigen is not known.

The sequenced material came from naive CXCR3+ CD8+ T cells from blood. Noted subset: CD45RO-CCR7+CD27+CD95- naive CD8+ T cells expressing CXCR3 (TNR3+). The source is a human donor in good health. Some clones in this sample may be carry-over from other donors' samples. This chain joins TRBV6-5 and TRBJ1-5; TCRdb lists TRBD1, though no DNA is available to test this call. CDR3 region: CASSPGQGINQPQHF.